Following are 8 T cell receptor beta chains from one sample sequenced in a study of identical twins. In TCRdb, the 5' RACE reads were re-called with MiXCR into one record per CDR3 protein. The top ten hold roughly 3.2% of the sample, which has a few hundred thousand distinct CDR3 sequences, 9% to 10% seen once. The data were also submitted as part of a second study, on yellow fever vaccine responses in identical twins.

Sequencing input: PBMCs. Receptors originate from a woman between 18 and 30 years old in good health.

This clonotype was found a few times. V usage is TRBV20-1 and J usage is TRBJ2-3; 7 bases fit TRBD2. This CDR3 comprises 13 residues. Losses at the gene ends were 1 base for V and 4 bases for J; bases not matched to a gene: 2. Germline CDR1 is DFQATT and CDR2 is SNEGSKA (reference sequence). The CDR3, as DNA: TGCAGTGCTAGAGCAACTAGCGCAGATACGCAGTATTTT. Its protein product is CSARATSADTQYF.

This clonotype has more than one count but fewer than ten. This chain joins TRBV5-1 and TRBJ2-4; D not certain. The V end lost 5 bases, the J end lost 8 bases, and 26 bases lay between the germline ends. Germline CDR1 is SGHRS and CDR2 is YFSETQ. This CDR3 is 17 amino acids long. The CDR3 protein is CASSMVLGFILKDIQYF. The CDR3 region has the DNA TGCGCCAGCAGTATGGTTCTGGGTTTCATTTTAAAGGACATTCAGTACTTC. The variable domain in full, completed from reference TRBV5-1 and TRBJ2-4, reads KAGVTQTPRYLIKTRGQQVTLSCSPISGHRSVSWYQQTPGQGLQFLFEYFSETQRNKGNFPGRFSGRQFSNSRSEMNVSTLELGDSALYLCASSMVLGFILKDIQYFGAGTRLSVL.

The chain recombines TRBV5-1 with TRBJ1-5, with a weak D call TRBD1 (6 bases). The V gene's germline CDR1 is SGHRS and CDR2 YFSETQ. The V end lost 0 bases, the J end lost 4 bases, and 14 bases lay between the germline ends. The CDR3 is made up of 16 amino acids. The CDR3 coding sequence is TGCGCCAGCAGCTTGGGCGACCGGGACATTAATCAGCCCCAGCATTTT. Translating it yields CASSLGDRDINQPQHF.

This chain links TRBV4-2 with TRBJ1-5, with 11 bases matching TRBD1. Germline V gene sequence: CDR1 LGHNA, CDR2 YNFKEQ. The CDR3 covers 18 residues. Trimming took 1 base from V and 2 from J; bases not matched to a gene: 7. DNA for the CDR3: TGTGCCAGCAGCCAAGCCCAGGGGACAGGGGGGGGCAATCAGCCCCAGCATTTT. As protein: CASSQAQGTGGGNQPQHF.

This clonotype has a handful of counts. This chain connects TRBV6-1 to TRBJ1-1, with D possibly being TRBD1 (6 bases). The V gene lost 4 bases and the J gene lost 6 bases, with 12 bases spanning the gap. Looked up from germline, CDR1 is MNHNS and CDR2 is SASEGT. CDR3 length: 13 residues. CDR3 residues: CASSATGFAEAFF. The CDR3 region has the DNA TGTGCCAGCAGTGCAACAGGGTTCGCTGAAGCTTTCTTT.

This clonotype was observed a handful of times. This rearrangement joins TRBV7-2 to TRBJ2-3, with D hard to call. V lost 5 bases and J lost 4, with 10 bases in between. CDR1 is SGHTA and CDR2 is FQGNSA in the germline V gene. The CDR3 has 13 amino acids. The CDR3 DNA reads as TGTGCCAGCAGCCCAGGTTTCGCAGATACGCAGTATTTT. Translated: CASSPGFADTQYF.

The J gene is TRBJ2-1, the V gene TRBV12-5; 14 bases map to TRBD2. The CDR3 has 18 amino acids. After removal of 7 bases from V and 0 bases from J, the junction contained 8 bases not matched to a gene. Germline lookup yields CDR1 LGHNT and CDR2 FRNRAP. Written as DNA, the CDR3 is TGTGCTAGTGTCGGGACTAGCGGGGGCCCTAACTCCTACAATGAGCAGTTCTTC. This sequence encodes CASVGTSGGPNSYNEQFF.

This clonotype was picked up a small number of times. CDR3 amino acids: CSAVRGTNTEAFF. The CDR3, as DNA: TGCAGTGCCGTGCGGGGGACAAACACTGAAGCTTTCTTT. The chain carries TRBV29-1 and TRBJ1-1, with TRBD1 as a possible D gene (6 bases). The CDR3 has 13 residues. CDR1 SQVTM and CDR2 ANQGSEA come from the germline V gene. The full variable domain, its missing parts supplied by reference TRBV29-1 and TRBJ1-1, is SAVISQKPSRDICQRGTSLTIQCQVDSQVTMMFWYRQQPGQSLTLIATANQGSEATYESGFVIDKFPISRPNLTFSTLTVSNMSPEDSSIYLCSAVRGTNTEAFFGQGTRLTVV.